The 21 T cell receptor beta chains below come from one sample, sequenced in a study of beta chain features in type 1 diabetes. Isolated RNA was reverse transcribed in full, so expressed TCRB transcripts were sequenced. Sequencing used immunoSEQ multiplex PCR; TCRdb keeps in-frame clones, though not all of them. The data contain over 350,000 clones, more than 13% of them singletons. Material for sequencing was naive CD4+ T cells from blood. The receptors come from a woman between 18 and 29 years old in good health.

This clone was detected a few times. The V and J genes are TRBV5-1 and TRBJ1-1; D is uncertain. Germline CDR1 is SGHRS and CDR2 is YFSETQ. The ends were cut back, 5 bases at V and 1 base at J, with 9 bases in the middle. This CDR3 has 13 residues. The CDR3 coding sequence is TGCGCCAGCAGTAGATCTCAGAACACTGAAGCTTTCTTT. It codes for CASSRSQNTEAFF.

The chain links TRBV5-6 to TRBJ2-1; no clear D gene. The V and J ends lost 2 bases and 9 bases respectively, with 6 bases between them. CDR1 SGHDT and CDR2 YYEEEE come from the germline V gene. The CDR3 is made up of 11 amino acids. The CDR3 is CASSLGVEQFF. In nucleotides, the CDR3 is TGTGCCAGCAGCTTAGGAGTTGAGCAGTTCTTC.

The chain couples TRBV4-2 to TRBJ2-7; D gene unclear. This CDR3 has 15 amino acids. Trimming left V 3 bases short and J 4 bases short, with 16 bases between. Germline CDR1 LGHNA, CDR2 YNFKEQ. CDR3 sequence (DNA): TGTGCCAGCAGCCAGTGGCTAGGTAATGGGTACGAGCAGTACTTC. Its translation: CASSQWLGNGYEQYF.

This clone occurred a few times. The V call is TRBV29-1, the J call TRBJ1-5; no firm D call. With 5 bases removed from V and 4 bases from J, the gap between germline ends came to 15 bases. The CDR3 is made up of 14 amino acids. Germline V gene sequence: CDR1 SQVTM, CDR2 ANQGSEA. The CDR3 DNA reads TGCAGCGTTAGCGGACCCTTAGATAATCAGCCCCAGCATTTT. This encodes CSVSGPLDNQPQHF.

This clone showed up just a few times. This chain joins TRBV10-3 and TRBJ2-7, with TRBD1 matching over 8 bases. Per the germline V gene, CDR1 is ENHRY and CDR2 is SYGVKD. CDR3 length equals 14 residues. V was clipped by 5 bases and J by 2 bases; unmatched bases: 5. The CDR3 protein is CAISMDREAYEQYF. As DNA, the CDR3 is TGTGCCATCAGTATGGACAGGGAGGCCTACGAGCAGTACTTC.

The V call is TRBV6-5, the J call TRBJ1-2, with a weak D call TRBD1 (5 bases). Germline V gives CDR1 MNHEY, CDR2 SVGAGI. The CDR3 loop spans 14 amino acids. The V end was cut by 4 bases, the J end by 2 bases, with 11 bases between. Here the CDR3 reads CASSFGQVNYGYTF. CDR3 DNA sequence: TGTGCCAGCAGTTTCGGACAAGTGAACTATGGCTACACCTTC.

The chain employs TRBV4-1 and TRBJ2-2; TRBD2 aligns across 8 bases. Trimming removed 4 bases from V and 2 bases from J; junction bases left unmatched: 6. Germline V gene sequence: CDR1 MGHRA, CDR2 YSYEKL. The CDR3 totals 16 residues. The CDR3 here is CASSPRGTSNTGELFF. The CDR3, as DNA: TGCGCCAGCAGCCCTCGGGGGACTAGTAACACCGGGGAGCTGTTTTTT.

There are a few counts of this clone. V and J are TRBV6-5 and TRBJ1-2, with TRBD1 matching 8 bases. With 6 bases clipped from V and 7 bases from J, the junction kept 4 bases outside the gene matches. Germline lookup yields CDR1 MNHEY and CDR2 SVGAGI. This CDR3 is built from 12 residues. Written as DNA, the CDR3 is TGTGCCAGCAGGCGGACAGGGACTGGCTACACCTTC. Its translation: CASRRTGTGYTF.

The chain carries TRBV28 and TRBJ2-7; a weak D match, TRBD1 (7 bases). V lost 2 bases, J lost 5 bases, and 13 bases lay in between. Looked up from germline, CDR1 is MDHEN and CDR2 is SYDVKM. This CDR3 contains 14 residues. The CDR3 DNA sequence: TGTGCCAGCAGTTTAGCCCAGGGGGGCGACGAGCAGTACTTC. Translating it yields CASSLAQGGDEQYF.

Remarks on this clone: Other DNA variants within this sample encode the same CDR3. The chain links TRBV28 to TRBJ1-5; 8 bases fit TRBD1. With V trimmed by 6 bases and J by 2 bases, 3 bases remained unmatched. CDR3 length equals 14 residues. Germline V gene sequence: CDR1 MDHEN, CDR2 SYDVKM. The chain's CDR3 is CASSSGQGNQPQHF. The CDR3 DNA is TGTGCCAGCAGCTCGGGACAGGGCAATCAGCCCCAGCATTTT.

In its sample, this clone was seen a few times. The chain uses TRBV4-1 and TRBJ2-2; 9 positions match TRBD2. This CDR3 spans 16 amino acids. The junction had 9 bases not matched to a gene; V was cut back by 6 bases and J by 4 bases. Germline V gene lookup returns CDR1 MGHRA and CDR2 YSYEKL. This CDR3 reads CASSWGSAGGTGELFF. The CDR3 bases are TGCGCCAGCAGTTGGGGGTCAGCGGGGGGCACCGGGGAGCTGTTTTTT.

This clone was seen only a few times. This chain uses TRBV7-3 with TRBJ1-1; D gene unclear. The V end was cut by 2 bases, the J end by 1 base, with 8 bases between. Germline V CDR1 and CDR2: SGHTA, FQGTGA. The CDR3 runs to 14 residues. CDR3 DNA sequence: TGTGCCAGCAGCTTAGGTACACCGAACACTGAAGCTTTCTTT. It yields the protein CASSLGTPNTEAFF.

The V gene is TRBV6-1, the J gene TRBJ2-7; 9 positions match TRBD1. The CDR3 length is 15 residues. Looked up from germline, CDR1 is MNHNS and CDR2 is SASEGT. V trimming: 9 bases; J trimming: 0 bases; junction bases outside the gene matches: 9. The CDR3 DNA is TGTGCCAGTCAATACGACAGGGGGAGCTCCTACGAGCAGTACTTC. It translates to CASQYDRGSSYEQYF.

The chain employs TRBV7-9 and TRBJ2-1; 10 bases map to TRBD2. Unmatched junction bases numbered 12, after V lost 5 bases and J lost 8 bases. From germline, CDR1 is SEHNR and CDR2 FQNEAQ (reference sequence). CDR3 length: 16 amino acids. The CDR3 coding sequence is TGTGCCAGCAGCGCGCGGGCTAGCGGGAGTATGGATGAGCAGTTCTTC. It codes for CASSARASGSMDEQFF.

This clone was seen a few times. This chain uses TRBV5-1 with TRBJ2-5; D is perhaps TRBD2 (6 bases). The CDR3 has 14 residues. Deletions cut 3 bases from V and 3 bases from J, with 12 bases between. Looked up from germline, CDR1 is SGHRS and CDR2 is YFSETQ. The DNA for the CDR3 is TGCGCCAGCAGCTCTGGACGACTAGAAGAGACCCAGTACTTC. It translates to CASSSGRLEETQYF. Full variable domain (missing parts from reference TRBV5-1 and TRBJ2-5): KAGVTQTPRYLIKTRGQQVTLSCSPISGHRSVSWYQQTPGQGLQFLFEYFSETQRNKGNFPGRFSGRQFSNSRSEMNVSTLELGDSALYLCASSSGRLEETQYFGPGTRLLVL.

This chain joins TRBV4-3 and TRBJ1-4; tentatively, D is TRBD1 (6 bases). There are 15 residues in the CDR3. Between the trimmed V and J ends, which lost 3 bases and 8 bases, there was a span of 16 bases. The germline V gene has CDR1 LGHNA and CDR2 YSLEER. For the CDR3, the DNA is TGCGCCAGCAGCCAGGCGGGGGGCCAGCGGGAAAAACTGTTTTTT. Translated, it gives CASSQAGGQREKLFF.

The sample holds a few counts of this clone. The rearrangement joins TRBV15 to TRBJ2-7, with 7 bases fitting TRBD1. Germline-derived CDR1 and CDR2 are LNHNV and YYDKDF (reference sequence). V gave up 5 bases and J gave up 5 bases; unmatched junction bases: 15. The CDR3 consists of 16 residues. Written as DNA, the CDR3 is TGTGCCACCAGCCGAGGATTAACAGGGGTAAACAACGAGCAGTACTTC. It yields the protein CATSRGLTGVNNEQYF.

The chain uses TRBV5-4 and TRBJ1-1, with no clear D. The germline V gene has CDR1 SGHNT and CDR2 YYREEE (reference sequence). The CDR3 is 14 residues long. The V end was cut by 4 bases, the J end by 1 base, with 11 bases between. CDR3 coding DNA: TGTGCCAGCAGCCGTCCAACGGGGAACACTGAAGCTTTCTTT. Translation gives CASSRPTGNTEAFF.

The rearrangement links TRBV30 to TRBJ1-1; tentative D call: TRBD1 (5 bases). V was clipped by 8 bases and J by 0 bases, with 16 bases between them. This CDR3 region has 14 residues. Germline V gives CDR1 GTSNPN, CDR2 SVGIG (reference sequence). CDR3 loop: CAHQRGTMNTEAFF. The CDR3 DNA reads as TGTGCCCATCAAAGGGGAACGATGAACACTGAAGCTTTCTTT.

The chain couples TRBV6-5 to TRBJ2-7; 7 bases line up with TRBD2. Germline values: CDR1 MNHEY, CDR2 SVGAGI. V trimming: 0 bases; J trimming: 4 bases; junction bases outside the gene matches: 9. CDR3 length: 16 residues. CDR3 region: CASSYSILAGSYEQYF. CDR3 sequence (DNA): TGTGCCAGCAGTTACTCGATATTAGCGGGCTCATACGAGCAGTACTTC.

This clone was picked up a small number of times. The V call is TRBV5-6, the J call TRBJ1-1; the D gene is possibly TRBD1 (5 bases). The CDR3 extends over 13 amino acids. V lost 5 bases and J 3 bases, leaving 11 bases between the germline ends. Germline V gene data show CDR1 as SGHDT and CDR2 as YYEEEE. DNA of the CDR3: TGTGCCAGCAGGCGGGACTCCTACACTGAAGCTTTCTTT. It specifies CASRRDSYTEAFF.